The 4 T cell receptor beta chains listed next were all sequenced from one sample in a study of response to subunit inactivated influenza vaccine (dated by TCRdb to the late 2010s). Preparation of the library involved RT-PCR. Sequenced using an Illumina HiSeq 2500. TCRdb trimmed public reads at Q25 via fastp, called clones via MiXCR and kept in-frame beta chains. Every entry covers one CDR3 protein and lists the most common genes and DNA from its rows. The sample profile shows about 620,000 distinct CDR3 sequences; over 9% of them were found once. About 10% of the sample lies in the top ten. This sample also appeared in a second study, on T cells expressing NK-cell markers. The second study reports: 5'RACE template switching, by which a universal primer site and unique molecular identifiers were added, was used to make TCR beta cDNA libraries.

The material sequenced was PBMCs from blood, taken on the day of vaccination. The receptors originated from a man in his fifties who received an inactivated influenza vaccine. Donor details come from another sample of the same person, matched by shared clones.

This clonotype was seen a few times. The chain joins TRBV28 to TRBJ2-7, with D uncertain. Germline CDR1 is MDHEN and CDR2 is SYDVKM. The CDR3 has 15 residues. The V gene lost 2 bases and the J gene lost 0 bases, with 11 bases spanning the gap. This chain's CDR3 is CASSLPGSNSYEQYF. DNA for the CDR3: TGTGCCAGCAGTTTACCGGGCAGCAACTCCTACGAGCAGTACTTC.

The rearrangement uses TRBV5-1 and TRBJ2-1; D might be TRBD1 (5 bases). With 0 bases removed from V and 7 bases from J, the gap between germline ends came to 14 bases. Germline CDR1 is SGHRS and CDR2 is YFSETQ. The CDR3 runs to 15 residues. The DNA for the CDR3 is TGCGCCAGCAGCTTGGCCGTTTCAGGGCCGAATGAGCAGTTCTTC. Protein: CASSLAVSGPNEQFF.

This clonotype showed up just a few times. This rearrangement joins TRBV7-2 to TRBJ2-7; 7 bases map to TRBD2. Germline assignment: CDR1 SGHTA and CDR2 FQGNSA. V dropped 0 bases and J dropped 1; count of bases not matched to a gene: 3. The CDR3 has 15 amino acids. The CDR3 nucleotides are TGTGCCAGCAGCTTAGCGTGGGGAGGGTCCTACGAGCAGTACTTC. Translation gives CASSLAWGGSYEQYF.

The rearrangement uses TRBV7-2 and TRBJ2-4; no clear D. This CDR3 contains 13 residues. Trimming removed 5 bases from V and 6 bases from J, with 11 bases in between. The V gene's germline CDR1 is SGHTA and CDR2 FQGNSA. CDR3 residues: CASSPGSINIQYF. In DNA form, the CDR3 reads TGTGCCAGCAGCCCGGGTTCTATAAACATTCAGTACTTC.